Listed below are T cell receptor beta chains from one sample, sequenced in a study of CD8 T cells in ankylosing spondylitis. TCRdb passed the 5' RACE reads through MiXCR, listing each CDR3 protein once. This table holds almost 400,000 distinct CDR3 sequences, about a fifth found once. The material sequenced was blood, either unsorted or a sorted T cell fraction (not recorded which). The receptors stem from a male donor with ankylosing spondylitis. Both conserved end residues are part of each CDR3. Fields, in order: J gene, clone size, D gene, V gene, CDR3 DNA, CDR3 protein. The D gene is left open where the match is weak. Only part of the rows carry a size: once, few, many, or a class if the clone is expanded.

j_gene: TRBJ2-7
abundance: -
d_gene: -
v_gene: TRBV20-1
CDR3nt: TGCAGTGCTTCCCGAGGGGGCGAGCAGTACTTC
CDR3aa: CSASRGGEQYF

j_gene: TRBJ2-7
abundance: many
d_gene: -
v_gene: TRBV3-1
CDR3nt: TGTGCCAGCAGCCCCCACAGGGACGAGCAGTACTTC
CDR3aa: CASSPHRDEQYF

j_gene: TRBJ1-1
abundance: few
d_gene: -
v_gene: TRBV5-1
CDR3nt: TGCGCCAGCAGCTCGGCACAGGAACTATCTGGGAAGGCTTTCTTT
CDR3aa: CASSSAQELSGKAFF

j_gene: TRBJ1-1
abundance: -
d_gene: -
v_gene: TRBV7-9
CDR3nt: TGTGCCAGCAGCCCGCACAGGGAGAACACTGAAGCTTTCTTT
CDR3aa: CASSPHRENTEAFF

j_gene: TRBJ1-5
abundance: few
d_gene: TRBD1
v_gene: TRBV6-2/TRBV6-3
CDR3nt: TGTGCCAGCAGGCCCGGACAGGGGCGAAATCAGCCCCAGCATTTT
CDR3aa: CASRPGQGRNQPQHF

j_gene: TRBJ2-1
abundance: -
d_gene: -
v_gene: TRBV7-9
CDR3nt: TGTGCCAGCAGCTTAGGTCAGGTTACCAATGAGCAGTTCTTC
CDR3aa: CASSLGQVTNEQFF

j_gene: TRBJ2-7
abundance: -
d_gene: -
v_gene: TRBV12-3/TRBV12-4
CDR3nt: TGTGCCAGCAGTCGGAGGGCCTCCCACGAGCAGTACTTC
CDR3aa: CASSRRASHEQYF

j_gene: TRBJ2-7
abundance: few
d_gene: -
v_gene: TRBV6-1
CDR3nt: TGTGCCAGCAGCCGGAATGCCCGGGACAAATCCTACGAGCAGTACTTC
CDR3aa: CASSRNARDKSYEQYF

j_gene: TRBJ2-5
abundance: -
d_gene: TRBD2
v_gene: TRBV5-1
CDR3nt: TGCGCCAGCAGCTTGGGGGCCGGGACTAGAGATGAGACCCAGTACTTC
CDR3aa: CASSLGAGTRDETQYF

j_gene: TRBJ2-7
abundance: -
d_gene: -
v_gene: TRBV3-1
CDR3nt: TGTGCCAGCAGCCTCCTTCCTACGGGGGACATTTACGAGCAGTACTTC
CDR3aa: CASSLLPTGDIYEQYF

j_gene: TRBJ2-7
abundance: few
d_gene: -
v_gene: TRBV5-1
CDR3nt: TGCGCCAGCAGCTCAGAGGGTGTCTACGAGCAGTACTTC
CDR3aa: CASSSEGVYEQYF

j_gene: TRBJ2-3
abundance: few
d_gene: TRBD2
v_gene: TRBV20-1
CDR3nt: TGCAGTGCTAGGACCTCGACTAGCGGGAGGGCCGGAGGTACGCAGTATTTT
CDR3aa: CSARTSTSGRAGGTQYF

j_gene: TRBJ1-5
abundance: few
d_gene: TRBD1
v_gene: TRBV28
CDR3nt: TGTGCCAGCAGTCCAGGACAGGCAACCTACAATCAGCCCCAGCATTTT
CDR3aa: CASSPGQATYNQPQHF

j_gene: TRBJ2-1
abundance: -
d_gene: -
v_gene: TRBV5-1
CDR3nt: TGCGCCAGCAGACCAGGGTCGGCGAACAATGAGCAGTTCTTC
CDR3aa: CASRPGSANNEQFF

j_gene: TRBJ1-1
abundance: -
d_gene: -
v_gene: TRBV29-1
CDR3nt: TGCAGCGTTGATGAGGTCCGGGGCACCGGGGCTTTCTTT
CDR3aa: CSVDEVRGTGAFF

j_gene: TRBJ2-1
abundance: -
d_gene: TRBD1
v_gene: TRBV13
CDR3nt: TGTGCCAGCAGGGACCGGACAGGGGGCGATGAGCAGTTCTTC
CDR3aa: CASRDRTGGDEQFF

j_gene: TRBJ2-5
abundance: few
d_gene: -
v_gene: TRBV12-5
CDR3nt: TGTGCTAGTGGTTTGGACTACGGGAGTTTGGAGACCCAGTACTTC
CDR3aa: CASGLDYGSLETQYF

j_gene: TRBJ2-3
abundance: few
d_gene: -
v_gene: TRBV30
CDR3nt: TGTGCCTGGAGCCAGGGGGGCGCAGATACGCAGTATTTT
CDR3aa: CAWSQGGADTQYF

j_gene: TRBJ2-3
abundance: -
d_gene: TRBD1
v_gene: TRBV5-1
CDR3nt: TGCGCCAGTCGAGGGGGCCCTAGCACAGATACGCAGTATTTT
CDR3aa: CASRGGPSTDTQYF

j_gene: TRBJ2-2
abundance: -
d_gene: -
v_gene: TRBV19
CDR3nt: -
CDR3aa: CASTMGGSATGELFFF

j_gene: TRBJ1-1
abundance: few
d_gene: -
v_gene: TRBV20-1
CDR3nt: TGCAGTGCTAGGGCCGGGAACACTGAAGCTTTCTTT
CDR3aa: CSARAGNTEAFF

j_gene: TRBJ1-2
abundance: -
d_gene: -
v_gene: TRBV29-1
CDR3nt: TGCAGCGTTGAATTGGAGGAAGCCTATGGCTACACCTTC
CDR3aa: CSVELEEAYGYTF

j_gene: TRBJ2-3
abundance: -
d_gene: -
v_gene: TRBV5-1
CDR3nt: TGCGCCAGCAGCATACGATACTTATCGGGCACAGATACGCAGTATTTT
CDR3aa: CASSIRYLSGTDTQYF

j_gene: TRBJ1-1
abundance: -
d_gene: TRBD1
v_gene: TRBV20-1
CDR3nt: TGCAGTGCTTACAGGGGGATGAACACTGAAGCTTTCTTT
CDR3aa: CSAYRGMNTEAFF

j_gene: TRBJ1-1
abundance: -
d_gene: -
v_gene: TRBV6-1
CDR3nt: TGTGCCAGCAGTGTAAAAAAAGGAGGAGAGAACACTGAAGCTTTCTTT
CDR3aa: CASSVKKGGENTEAFF

j_gene: TRBJ1-1
abundance: few
d_gene: -
v_gene: TRBV6-1
CDR3nt: TGTGCCAGCAGATCCGCAGGGCAGGGGAACACTGAAGCTTTCTTT
CDR3aa: CASRSAGQGNTEAFF

j_gene: TRBJ2-7
abundance: few
d_gene: TRBD2
v_gene: TRBV4-3
CDR3nt: TGCGCCAGCAGCCAAGGGGTTAGCGGGTACGAGCAGTACTTC
CDR3aa: CASSQGVSGYEQYF

j_gene: TRBJ2-2
abundance: few
d_gene: -
v_gene: TRBV12-3/TRBV12-4
CDR3nt: TGTGCCAGCAGTTTACCTCGGGCAGGCCGACAGTATGACACCGGGGAGCTGTTTTTT
CDR3aa: CASSLPRAGRQYDTGELFF

j_gene: TRBJ1-1
abundance: -
d_gene: -
v_gene: TRBV28
CDR3nt: TGTGCCAGCAGTTCCCCCCGGGGGTGGTACACTGAAGCTTTCTTT
CDR3aa: CASSSPRGWYTEAFF

j_gene: TRBJ2-3
abundance: few
d_gene: -
v_gene: TRBV20-1
CDR3nt: TGCAGTGCAGCAGCTAGCACAGATACGCAGTATTTT
CDR3aa: CSAAASTDTQYF

j_gene: TRBJ2-7
abundance: few
d_gene: TRBD2
v_gene: TRBV5-1
CDR3nt: TGCGCCAGCAACGGGGGACTAGCGGGTTACGAGCAGTACTTC
CDR3aa: CASNGGLAGYEQYF

j_gene: TRBJ2-3
abundance: -
d_gene: -
v_gene: TRBV6-1
CDR3nt: TGTGCCAGCAGTGAAGACTCGCACACAGATACGCAGTATTTT
CDR3aa: CASSEDSHTDTQYF

j_gene: TRBJ2-1
abundance: few
d_gene: TRBD2
v_gene: TRBV20-1
CDR3nt: TGCAGTGCTAGAGTCAGGACTAGTGCCTACAATGAGCAGTTCTTC
CDR3aa: CSARVRTSAYNEQFF

j_gene: TRBJ1-2
abundance: -
d_gene: -
v_gene: TRBV3-1
CDR3nt: TGTGCCAGCAGCCAAGAAAGTGGCTACACCTTC
CDR3aa: CASSQESGYTF

j_gene: TRBJ2-1
abundance: few
d_gene: TRBD2
v_gene: TRBV7-2
CDR3nt: TGTGCCAGCAACCTTAGACTAGCGGGAGTGTCCAATGAGCAGTTCTTC
CDR3aa: CASNLRLAGVSNEQFF

j_gene: TRBJ2-7
abundance: -
d_gene: TRBD1
v_gene: TRBV7-2
CDR3nt: TGTGCCAGCAGCCCCAGACAGGGGGGTTTAGGCGAGCAGTACTTC
CDR3aa: CASSPRQGGLGEQYF

j_gene: TRBJ2-2
abundance: -
d_gene: TRBD2
v_gene: TRBV2
CDR3nt: TGTGCCAGCAGCCGACTAGCGTTCGGGGAGCTGTTTTTT
CDR3aa: CASSRLAFGELFF

j_gene: TRBJ2-3
abundance: -
d_gene: -
v_gene: TRBV5-1
CDR3nt: TGCGCCAGCAGCCTCACCCTTGATATAGCAGCAGATACGCAGTATTTT
CDR3aa: CASSLTLDIAADTQYF

j_gene: TRBJ2-1
abundance: -
d_gene: TRBD2
v_gene: TRBV20-1
CDR3nt: TGCAGTGCTAGCCCGGGACTAGCGACACCCAATGAGCAGTTCTTC
CDR3aa: CSASPGLATPNEQFF

j_gene: TRBJ2-5
abundance: -
d_gene: TRBD2
v_gene: TRBV20-1
CDR3nt: TGCAGTGCTGGGGAGGGTGGCGTAGCGGGAGTGGAGACCCAGTACTTC
CDR3aa: CSAGEGGVAGVETQYF

j_gene: TRBJ1-4
abundance: -
d_gene: -
v_gene: TRBV21-1
CDR3nt: TGTGCCAGCAGCAACAGGGTCCTCGGGGGAGTTAATGAAAAACTGTTTTTT
CDR3aa: CASSNRVLGGVNEKLFF

j_gene: TRBJ2-3
abundance: few
d_gene: -
v_gene: TRBV5-1
CDR3nt: TGCGCCAGCAGGGTTGATTGGAGTACAGATACGCAGTATTTT
CDR3aa: CASRVDWSTDTQYF

j_gene: TRBJ1-4
abundance: few
d_gene: -
v_gene: TRBV4-1
CDR3nt: TGCGCCAGCAGCCAAGAAGTACCCTGGGAAAAACTGTTTTTT
CDR3aa: CASSQEVPWEKLFF

j_gene: TRBJ2-3
abundance: many
d_gene: -
v_gene: TRBV4-2
CDR3nt: TGTGCCAGCAGCCAAGTGCGGGTAAACAGCACAGATACGCAGTATTTT
CDR3aa: CASSQVRVNSTDTQYF

j_gene: TRBJ2-1
abundance: few
d_gene: -
v_gene: TRBV28
CDR3nt: TGTGCCAGCAGTTTATGGCTCCTCGATAATGAGCAGTTCTTC
CDR3aa: CASSLWLLDNEQFF

j_gene: TRBJ2-7
abundance: many
d_gene: TRBD1
v_gene: TRBV6-1
CDR3nt: TGTGCCAGCGCTCCAACTAGGAGGACAGGGTCGACCGAGCAGTACTTC
CDR3aa: CASAPTRRTGSTEQYF

j_gene: TRBJ2-1
abundance: -
d_gene: -
v_gene: TRBV12-3/TRBV12-4
CDR3nt: TGTGCCAGCAGTGGACTTGAAGGGGGAGGATCCTACAATGAGCAGTTCTTC
CDR3aa: CASSGLEGGGSYNEQFF

j_gene: TRBJ2-6
abundance: few
d_gene: -
v_gene: TRBV5-1
CDR3nt: TGCGCCAGCAGCTCCTCCCGCGGTGTCTCTGGGGCCAACGTCCTGACTTTC
CDR3aa: CASSSSRGVSGANVLTF